The T cell receptor (beta chain) under discussion was sequenced for a study of blood T cell repertoires in COVID-19. Measured with immunoSEQ multiplex PCR; TCRdb has only the in-frame clones, and not every one. Altogether about 150,000 clones are present, 87% being singletons, with the ten largest covering 5%. From germline, CDR1 is SGHTA and CDR2 FQGTGA. J was trimmed by 7 bases and V by 5 bases; bases with no gene match: 0. The CDR3 runs to 13 residues. This clone was observed a few times. This chain joins TRBV7-3 and TRBJ1-6; 9 nucleotides line up with TRBD1. This clonotype originated in a human donor in a cohort sampled during active COVID-19. Sequencing used peripheral blood. CDR3 residues: CASSGTGNSPLHF. The CDR3 DNA is TGTGCCAGCAGCGGGACAGGGAATTCACCCCTCCACTTT. Full variable domain (missing parts from reference TRBV7-3 and TRBJ1-6): GAGVSQTPSNKVTEKGKYVELRCDPISGHTALYWYRQSLGQGPEFLIYFQGTGAADDSGLPNDRFFAVRPEGSVSTLKIQRTERGDSAVYLCASSGTGNSPLHFGNGTRLTVT.